Below are 29 T cell receptor beta chains sequenced from a single sample in a study of blood T cells in healthy people across ages. The use of a sample-barcoded 5' primer and a J-beta primer mix characterized a second PCR of 7 to 11 cycles. MiXCR was run by TCRdb on the 5' RACE reads, yielding one entry per CDR3 protein. The sample carries hundreds of thousands of distinct CDR3 sequences, roughly 50% recorded once. The material sequenced was blood. The receptors come from a man in his thirties or forties in good health.

This chain joins TRBV29-1 and TRBJ1-2; 9 positions match TRBD1. CDR3 length: 11 residues. Germline CDR1 and CDR2: SQVTM and ANQGSEA. J was trimmed by 6 bases and V by 7 bases; bases with no gene match: 3. The CDR3 reads CSGTGEDGYTF. Written as DNA, the CDR3 is TGCAGCGGGACAGGGGAGGATGGCTACACCTTC.

The chain combines TRBV20-1 with TRBJ2-5, with D possibly being TRBD1 (5 bases). CDR3 length equals 13 residues. Looked up from germline, CDR1 is DFQATT and CDR2 is SNEGSKA (reference sequence). With 5 bases removed from V and 1 base from J, the gap between germline ends came to 11 bases. DNA of the CDR3: TGCAGTGCTCGACGACAGATCCAAGAGACCCAGTACTTC. Amino acid sequence: CSARRQIQETQYF.

This clonotype was seen more than once but under ten times. The chain joins TRBV13 to TRBJ2-1; D remains unclear. V gave up 4 bases and J gave up 3 bases, with 10 bases separating them. This CDR3 comprises 14 residues. CDR1 and CDR2 (germline): PRHDT, FYEKMQ (reference sequence). CDR3 bases: TGTGCCAGCAGCTCACGGTCCGACTACAATGAGCAGTTCTTC. Its translation: CASSSRSDYNEQFF. The full variable domain, its missing parts supplied by reference TRBV13 and TRBJ2-1, is AAGVIQSPRHLIKEKRETATLKCYPIPRHDTVYWYQQGPGQDPQFLISFYEKMQSDKGSIPDRFSAQQFSDYHSELNMSSLELGDSALYFCASSSRSDYNEQFFGPGTRLTVL.

V is TRBV18 and J is TRBJ1-3; tentative D call: TRBD1 (5 bases). CDR3 length: 18 amino acids. V was clipped by 1 base and J by 3 bases, with 19 bases between them. Germline CDR1 is KGHSH and CDR2 is LQKENI. Here the CDR3 reads CASSPLEVRETDGNTIYF. The CDR3 region has the DNA TGTGCCAGCTCACCACTCGAAGTCAGGGAAACTGATGGAAACACCATATATTTT.

This chain joins TRBV20-1 and TRBJ2-4; 7 bases agree with TRBD1. CDR3 length: 14 residues. V shed 2 bases and J 13 bases; nucleotides not matched to a gene: 14. From germline, CDR1 is DFQATT and CDR2 SNEGSKA (reference sequence). The DNA of the CDR3 is TGCAGTGCTAGATCCGGGACAGTTACAAATGAGCAGTACTTC. Translating it yields CSARSGTVTNEQYF.

The CDR3 region has the DNA TGCAGCGTTGAAAAAGAGATGCCTTTGGGGGAAAAACTGTTTTTT. It is translated as CSVEKEMPLGEKLFF. This sequence joins TRBV29-1 and TRBJ1-4; D call uncertain. This CDR3 is 15 amino acids long. CDR1 and CDR2 (germline): SQVTM, ANQGSEA. V was pared by 2 bases and J by 8 bases, with 18 bases between.

As concerns this clonotype: This may arise from a read error, as a much more abundant clone is one base away. The chain combines TRBV6-5 with TRBJ2-1; 9 bases line up with TRBD2. V trimming: 6 bases; J trimming: 7 bases; junction bases outside the gene matches: 4. Germline assignment: CDR1 MNHEY and CDR2 SVGAGI. This CDR3 is 13 amino acids long. CDR3 DNA sequence: TGTGCCAGCAGACTTAGCGGGAGTAATGAGCAGTTCTTC. It codes for CASRLSGSNEQFF.

This rearrangement joins TRBV5-1 to TRBJ2-5; 9 nucleotides agree with TRBD1. Germline V CDR1 and CDR2: SGHRS, YFSETQ. Trimming took 5 bases from V and 11 from J; bases not matched to a gene: 19. The CDR3 is 16 residues long. CDR3 coding DNA: TGCGCCAGCAGTAGAACGGGGGACAGGGCAATCAGTGAGCAGTACTTC. The encoded protein is CASSRTGDRAISEQYF.

The chain employs TRBV20-1 and TRBJ2-3, with D hard to call. V was clipped by 7 bases and J by 0 bases, with 5 bases between them. Germline CDR1 reads DFQATT; CDR2 reads SNEGSKA (reference sequence). The CDR3 is made up of 11 amino acids. This CDR3 reads CSGESTDTQYF. The CDR3 DNA reads as TGCAGTGGCGAGAGCACAGATACGCAGTATTTT.

The genes are TRBV6-5 and TRBJ2-3, with D possibly TRBD2 on 5 matching bases. The germline V and J ends were trimmed by 0 bases and 5 bases, with 12 bases remaining between them. This CDR3 is built from 15 residues. From germline, CDR1 is MNHEY and CDR2 SVGAGI. CDR3 region: CASSYSSLARDTQYF. The CDR3 nucleotides are TGTGCCAGCAGTTACTCGTCCTTAGCGAGAGATACGCAGTATTTT.

In nucleotides, the CDR3 is TGTGCCAGCAGGTTCGGGGGTTCAGATACGCAGTATTTT. This codes for CASRFGGSDTQYF. The chain has TRBV7-2 and TRBJ2-3, with D perhaps matching TRBD2 (6 bases). The CDR3 spans 13 residues. V was trimmed by 6 bases and J by 4 bases, leaving 11 bases between them. CDR1 is SGHTA and CDR2 is FQGNSA in the germline V gene.

The chain recombines TRBV21-1 with TRBJ2-6. TRBV21-1 is a known pseudogene. CDR3 length: 14 amino acids. The CDR3 sequence: CASRPISGANVLTF. DNA for the CDR3: TGTGCCAGCAGACCAATCTCTGGGGCCAACGTCCTGACTTTC.

V and J are TRBV20-1 and TRBJ2-5, with D perhaps assigned TRBD1 or TRBD2 (5 bases each). The CDR3 is 13 amino acids. In germline, CDR1 is DFQATT, CDR2 SNEGSKA (reference sequence). Trimming pared 0 bases from V and 4 bases from J, leaving 9 bases between. The CDR3 nucleotides read TGCAGTGCTAGAGATGGTGGGGGAGAGACCCAGTACTTC. Its protein is CSARDGGGETQYF.

This sequence joins TRBV29-1 and TRBJ2-1, with D hard to call. Looked up from germline, CDR1 is SQVTM and CDR2 is ANQGSEA. Trimming stripped 5 bases from V and 9 bases from J, with 11 bases between. CDR3 length equals 11 residues. The DNA for the CDR3 is TGCAGCGTTTTGCGACTCGGTGAGCAGTTCTTC. It specifies CSVLRLGEQFF.

In its sample, this clonotype was seen a few times. This rearrangement joins TRBV29-1 to TRBJ2-4; D perhaps matches TRBD2 (5 bases). The J call is in doubt because the DNA end fits TRBJ2-7 better. CDR3 length: 12 residues. Germline CDR1 is SQVTM and CDR2 is ANQGSEA. The CDR3 here is CSVSGLFYEQYF. Written as DNA, the CDR3 is TGCAGCGTTAGCGGCTTATTCTACGAGCAGTACTTC.

The rearrangement uses TRBV20-1 and TRBJ2-3, with unresolved D. CDR1 is DFQATT and CDR2 is SNEGSKA in the germline V gene (reference sequence). The V end was cut by 1 base, the J end by 3 bases, with 11 bases between. The length of the CDR3 is 14 residues. In DNA, the CDR3 is TGCAGTGCTAGAGTGAGCCGGGTAACAGATACGCAGTATTTT. This codes for CSARVSRVTDTQYF.

The chain uses TRBV29-1 and TRBJ2-1; no clear D gene. Trimming cost V 4 bases and J 8 bases, with 18 bases left between them. This CDR3 region has 14 residues. CDR1 is SQVTM and CDR2 is ANQGSEA in the germline V gene. CDR3 region: CSVVVTHGVDEQFF. The CDR3 DNA follows: TGCAGCGTTGTGGTGACCCACGGTGTAGATGAGCAGTTCTTC.

The rearrangement links TRBV29-1 to TRBJ2-4, with D perhaps TRBD1 (5 bases). The J call is doubtful: the DNA matches TRBJ2-5 better. The CDR3 has 14 residues. In germline, CDR1 is SQVTM, CDR2 ANQGSEA. The CDR3 loop is CSVEPRTGQETQYF. In DNA form, the CDR3 reads TGCAGCGTTGAGCCCCGCACAGGACAAGAGACCCAGTACTTC.

The CDR3 nucleotides are TGTGCCAGCAGTGAATGGGATGACTTGGGCACAGATACGCAGTATTTT. Encoded protein: CASSEWDDLGTDTQYF. The chain joins TRBV25-1 to TRBJ2-3, with unresolved D. Per the germline V gene, CDR1 is MGHDK and CDR2 is SYGVNS. Trimming shortened V by 1 base and J by 1 base, and 12 bases separated the two germline ends. The CDR3 extends over 16 amino acids.

This clonotype showed up just a few times. The rearrangement joins TRBV5-4 to TRBJ2-3, with TRBD2 matching 9 bases. Germline V gives CDR1 SGHNT, CDR2 YYREEE (reference sequence). The length of the CDR3 is 17 residues. The junction had 10 bases not matched to a gene; V was cut back by 0 bases and J by 5 bases. In DNA form, the CDR3 reads TGTGCCAGCAGCTTGGCGGGCGGGAGGGCCCCTGGAGATACGCAGTATTTT. Translation gives CASSLAGGRAPGDTQYF. The complete variable domain, with remaining parts taken from reference TRBV5-4 and TRBJ2-3, reads ETGVTQSPTHLIKTRGQQVTLRCSSQSGHNTVSWYQQALGQGPQFIFQYYREEENGRGNFPPRFSGLQFPNYSSELNVNALELDDSALYLCASSLAGGRAPGDTQYFGPGTRLTVL.

V and J are TRBV6-6 and TRBJ1-1; D is undetermined. This CDR3 region has 14 residues. V lost 5 bases and J 4 bases, leaving 14 bases between the germline ends. CDR1 and CDR2 from the germline V gene are MNHNY and SVGAGI (reference sequence). The DNA of the CDR3 is TGTGCCAGCAGTGATACCATCTGGGGCACTGAAGCTTTCTTT. Protein product: CASSDTIWGTEAFF.

V usage is TRBV12-3 or TRBV12-4 and J usage is TRBJ1-1, with D unresolved. Deletions cut 2 bases from V and 4 bases from J, with 11 bases between. The CDR3 contains 14 residues. CDR3 nucleotide sequence: TGTGCCAGCAGTTTACGCCTCTTAGGCACTGAAGCTTTCTTT. Translation: CASSLRLLGTEAFF.

The chain joins TRBV20-1 to TRBJ2-3; D is possibly TRBD2 (7 bases). Trimming left V 1 base short and J 6 bases short, with 17 bases between. This CDR3 spans 15 amino acids. Per germline, CDR1 DFQATT and CDR2 SNEGSKA (reference sequence). CDR3 in amino acids: CSARGHPKGGDTQYF. As DNA, the CDR3 is TGCAGTGCTAGAGGCCACCCCAAGGGGGGGGATACGCAGTATTTT.

The V call is TRBV9, the J call TRBJ2-5; D is perhaps TRBD1 or TRBD2 (5 bases each). The J call could be wrong; TRBJ2-7 is a better fit for the DNA end. Germline loops: CDR1 SGDLS, CDR2 YYNGEE. The CDR3 totals 15 residues. CDR3 nucleotide sequence: TGTGCCAGCAGCGTAGGTGGGGGTTCATTGCGCGAGCAGTACTTC. Amino acid sequence: CASSVGGGSLREQYF.

This clonotype has a handful of counts. The rearrangement joins TRBV6-1 to TRBJ1-5; D unresolved. Per germline, CDR1 MNHNS and CDR2 SASEGT. The length of the CDR3 is 15 residues. V lost 0 bases and J 7 bases, leaving 13 bases between the germline ends. CDR3 sequence reads: CASSEAARGFQPQHF. Written as DNA, the CDR3 is TGTGCCAGCAGTGAAGCGGCACGGGGTTTCCAGCCCCAGCATTTT.

The V and J genes are TRBV29-1 and TRBJ1-2; D might be TRBD1 (6 bases). The CDR3 has 11 residues. The ends were cut back, 6 bases at V and 7 bases at J, with 12 bases in the middle. CDR1 and CDR2 from the germline V gene are SQVTM and ANQGSEA. DNA of the CDR3: TGCAGCGTAACAGGGATAGGTGGCTACACCTTC. It specifies CSVTGIGGYTF.

The CDR3 region has the DNA TGTGCCAGCGTGGAGGCGGGGGTCCAAGAGACCCAGTACTTC. Residues: CASVEAGVQETQYF. The chain is built from TRBV2 and TRBJ2-5; 7 bases line up with TRBD2. This CDR3 contains 14 residues. Germline lookup yields CDR1 SNHLY and CDR2 FYNNEI. Trimming at V came to 8 bases and at J to 1 base, leaving 7 bases not matched to a gene.

The chain links TRBV20-1 to TRBJ2-7; perhaps TRBD1 as D (6 bases). The CDR3 length is 15 residues. V was cut by 1 base and J by 1 base, with 14 bases left in between. CDR1 DFQATT and CDR2 SNEGSKA come from the germline V gene (reference sequence). CDR3 sequence reads: CSARVPGRGSYEQYF. The CDR3 DNA reads as TGCAGTGCTAGAGTCCCCGGCAGGGGATCCTACGAGCAGTACTTC.

The V gene is TRBV20-1, the J gene TRBJ2-1; D is possibly TRBD2 (5 bases). In germline, CDR1 is DFQATT, CDR2 SNEGSKA (reference sequence). V lost 6 bases to trimming and J lost 5 bases, with 14 bases between them. There are 13 residues in the CDR3. CDR3 in DNA: TGCAGTGCCCGACTATCGCTTAACAATGAGCAGTTCTTC. Its protein is CSARLSLNNEQFF.